The 23 T cell receptor beta chains reported below all come from one sample, sequenced in a study of blood T cell repertoires in COVID-19. The method was immunoSEQ multiplex PCR; TCRdb's version includes in-frame clones alone and lacks a portion of them. Among 200,000 or so clones listed, over 80% were seen once. Sequencing used peripheral blood. These receptors were obtained from a woman aged 35 to 49 with acute or convalescent COVID-19.

This rearrangement joins TRBV7-9 to TRBJ2-4, with D perhaps TRBD2 (6 bases). Germline CDR1 reads SEHNR; CDR2 reads FQNEAQ (reference sequence). V dropped 7 bases and J dropped 7 bases, with 26 bases sitting between them. CDR3 size: 17 residues. This chain's CDR3 is CASTDSGAGRRANIQYF. CDR3 DNA sequence: TGTGCCAGCACCGATAGCGGTGCAGGGAGGAGAGCTAACATTCAGTACTTC.

This chain uses TRBV24-1 with TRBJ2-2; D remains unclear. The CDR3 length is 16 residues. Germline V lookup: CDR1 KGHDR, CDR2 SFDVKD. The V end was cut by 0 bases, the J end by 0 bases, with 7 bases between. The CDR3 protein is CATSDLNRANTGELFF. The CDR3 bases are TGTGCCACCAGTGATTTGAACAGAGCGAACACCGGGGAGCTGTTTTTT.

This chain links TRBV4-2 with TRBJ2-1; TRBD2 aligns across 9 bases. With V trimmed by 4 bases and J by 5 bases, 3 bases remained unmatched. The CDR3 is 14 residues long. Per the germline V gene, CDR1 is LGHNA and CDR2 is YNFKEQ. The CDR3 loop is CASSRGRGNNEQFF. CDR3 DNA sequence: TGTGCCAGCAGCCGCGGGAGGGGTAACAATGAGCAGTTCTTC.

The chain couples TRBV20-1 to TRBJ2-4; 16 bases fit TRBD2. This CDR3 spans 21 amino acids. V dropped 3 bases and J dropped 1; count of bases not matched to a gene: 15. Germline V lookup: CDR1 DFQATT, CDR2 SNEGSKA (reference sequence). The CDR3 sequence is CSASRGGPGLAGGMAKNIQYF. The CDR3 DNA sequence: TGCAGTGCTAGTCGAGGAGGACCGGGACTAGCGGGAGGGATGGCCAAAAACATTCAGTACTTC.

This clone was observed a few times. V and J are TRBV4-2 and TRBJ2-1; TRBD1 might be the D (5 bases). The V gene lost 0 bases and the J gene lost 6 bases, with 18 bases spanning the gap. The CDR3 runs to 17 residues. CDR1 is LGHNA and CDR2 is YNFKEQ in the germline V gene. CDR3 residues: CASSQETGQGLSNEQFF. The CDR3, as DNA: TGTGCCAGCAGCCAAGAAACCGGCCAGGGTTTGAGCAATGAGCAGTTCTTC.

This chain uses TRBV19 with TRBJ1-5; the match to TRBD1 covers 12 bases. Germline V lookup: CDR1 LNHDA, CDR2 SQIVND (reference sequence). The length of the CDR3 is 15 residues. With V trimmed by 5 bases and J by 7 bases, 6 bases remained unmatched. The CDR3 region is CASSWGTGGLQPQHF. DNA of the CDR3: TGTGCCAGTAGTTGGGGGACAGGGGGCTTGCAGCCCCAGCATTTT.

The V and J genes are TRBV10-3 and TRBJ1-2; D is possibly TRBD1 (6 bases). Germline assignment: CDR1 ENHRY and CDR2 SYGVKD. V gave up 11 bases and J gave up 2 bases, with 12 bases separating them. This CDR3 is 12 amino acids long. CDR3 DNA sequence: TGTGCCGCACGGACAGAAAACTATGGCTACACCTTC. Protein product: CAARTENYGYTF.

The chain uses TRBV6-5 and TRBJ2-1; the match to TRBD2 covers 10 bases. V gave up 2 bases and J gave up 8 bases; unmatched junction bases: 6. The CDR3 is made up of 15 amino acids. Germline lookup yields CDR1 MNHEY and CDR2 SVGAGI. DNA of the CDR3: TGTGCCAGCAGTTACCCTAGCGGGAGAATGTATGAGCAGTTCTTC. It codes for CASSYPSGRMYEQFF.

The CDR3 spells CASRGTSSYEQYF. CDR3 DNA sequence: TGTGCCAGCAGAGGGACTAGCTCCTACGAGCAGTACTTC. This rearrangement joins TRBV12-3 or TRBV12-4 to TRBJ2-7, with 8 bases lining up with TRBD2. This CDR3 spans 13 amino acids. V was pared by 6 bases and J by 0 bases, with 1 base of the junction left unmatched.

V and J are TRBV28 and TRBJ2-1; 8 nucleotides match TRBD2. Germline assignment: CDR1 MDHEN and CDR2 SYDVKM. Losses at the gene ends were 7 bases for V and 6 bases for J; bases not matched to a gene: 5. The CDR3 contains 13 residues. Here the CDR3 reads CASTSGGANEQFF. Written as DNA, the CDR3 is TGTGCCAGCACCTCGGGAGGGGCCAATGAGCAGTTCTTC.

The chain recombines TRBV5-1 with TRBJ1-2; TRBD1 matches 11 bases. The CDR3 is made up of 17 amino acids. The germline V gene encodes CDR1 SGHRS and CDR2 YFSETQ. V gave up 0 bases and J gave up 6 bases; unmatched junction bases: 10. CDR3 nucleotides: TGCGCCAGCAGCTTGGTGTCAGGGACAGGGGGTTTAGATGGCTACACCTTC. Translated: CASSLVSGTGGLDGYTF.

Only a few counts were recorded for this clone. The rearrangement joins TRBV5-1 to TRBJ1-4; TRBD1 aligns across 9 bases. J gave up 10 bases and V 0 bases, and 1 base lay outside the gene matches. This CDR3 has 13 amino acids. Germline-derived CDR1 and CDR2 are SGHRS and YFSETQ. For the CDR3, the DNA is TGCGCCAGCAGCTTGGGACAGGGGGGAAAACTGTTTTTT. Its protein product is CASSLGQGGKLFF.

The chain has TRBV11-3 and TRBJ2-3; TRBD2 aligns across 7 bases. Germline CDR1 reads SGHNT; CDR2 reads YENEEA. V gave up 0 bases and J gave up 4 bases; unmatched junction bases: 13. CDR3 length: 18 amino acids. The CDR3 sequence is CASSLELDGGRRADTQYF. CDR3 coding DNA: TGTGCCAGCAGCTTAGAACTGGATGGCGGGAGAAGGGCAGATACGCAGTATTTT.

The V and J genes are TRBV24-1 and TRBJ2-1; 8 nucleotides match TRBD2. The CDR3 consists of 16 residues. The germline CDR1 and CDR2 sequences are KGHDR and SFDVKD. The ends lost 4 bases at V and 7 bases at J; junction bases unmatched: 11. This chain's CDR3 is CATSDRAATSVNEQFF. The CDR3 DNA reads as TGTGCCACCAGTGACCGCGCAGCGACTAGCGTGAATGAGCAGTTCTTC.

This chain uses TRBV3-1 (or the pseudogene TRBV3-2) with TRBJ1-3; D not certain. The CDR3 is made up of 15 amino acids. The germline V and J ends were trimmed by 2 bases and 0 bases, with 8 bases remaining between them. Germline CDR1 LGHDT, CDR2 YNNKEL (reference sequence). The DNA for the CDR3 is TGTGCCAGCAGCCAATTACAGTACTCTGGAAACACCATATATTTT. It is translated as CASSQLQYSGNTIYF.

A single count supports this clone. The CDR3 nucleotides are TGTGCCATCAGTGTCGGAGGGATCGATTCTTACGAGCAGTACTTC. It encodes CAISVGGIDSYEQYF. This chain joins TRBV10-3 and TRBJ2-7; possible D gene TRBD2, 6 bases. The CDR3 extends over 15 amino acids. Trimming stripped 4 bases from V and 4 bases from J, with 17 bases between. Germline values: CDR1 ENHRY, CDR2 SYGVKD.

The chain is built from TRBV27 and TRBJ1-6; perhaps TRBD1 as D (5 bases). Germline V gives CDR1 MNHEY, CDR2 SMNVEV (reference sequence). The CDR3 is 16 residues long. With 0 bases removed from V and 7 bases from J, the gap between germline ends came to 13 bases. CDR3: CASSLSRGAGNSPLHF. CDR3 DNA: TGTGCCAGCAGTTTATCGCGGGGCGCCGGGAATTCACCCCTCCACTTT.

The J gene is TRBJ1-4, the V gene TRBV28, with D possibly being TRBD1 (5 bases). Per the germline V gene, CDR1 is MDHEN and CDR2 is SYDVKM. The CDR3 length is 15 residues. V was clipped by 9 bases and J by 0 bases, with 14 bases between them. Here the CDR3 reads CASGPGGATNEKLFF. The DNA for the CDR3 is TGTGCCAGTGGGCCCGGAGGGGCAACTAATGAAAAACTGTTTTTT.

This clone was seen only a few times. This chain uses TRBV7-9 with TRBJ2-7; D is ambiguous. Germline CDR1 SEHNR, CDR2 FQNEAQ (reference sequence). V lost 2 bases, J lost 3 bases, and 11 bases lay in between. CDR3 length: 14 residues. CDR3 nucleotide sequence: TGTGCCAGCAGCTTAACTGGAGTCGTCTACGAGCAGTACTTC. This gives the protein CASSLTGVVYEQYF. The whole variable domain, remainder taken from reference TRBV7-9 and TRBJ2-7, is DTGVSQNPRHKITKRGQNVTFRCDPISEHNRLYWYRQTLGQGPEFLTYFQNEAQLEKSRLLSDRFSAERPKGSFSTLEIQRTEQGDSAMYLCASSLTGVVYEQYFGPGTRLTVT.

CDR3 region: CASSRQRDMQTQYF. The CDR3 bases are TGTGCCAGCAGTCGACAGCGGGACATGCAGACCCAGTACTTC. The chain recombines TRBV28 with TRBJ2-5; TRBD2 might be the D (7 bases). CDR1 MDHEN and CDR2 SYDVKM come from the germline V gene. The CDR3 extends over 14 amino acids. The V gene lost 5 bases and the J gene lost 6 bases, with 16 bases spanning the gap.

The CDR3 reads CASSTGLITNYGYTF. The DNA of the CDR3 is TGCGCCAGCAGCACCGGACTTATCACTAACTATGGCTACACCTTC. V and J are TRBV5-1 and TRBJ1-2; D is undetermined. V was trimmed by 4 bases and J by 0 bases, leaving 13 bases between them. Germline loops: CDR1 SGHRS, CDR2 YFSETQ. The CDR3 covers 15 residues. The variable domain in full, with the rest retrieved from reference TRBV5-1 and TRBJ1-2, is KAGVTQTPRYLIKTRGQQVTLSCSPISGHRSVSWYQQTPGQGLQFLFEYFSETQRNKGNFPGRFSGRQFSNSRSEMNVSTLELGDSALYLCASSTGLITNYGYTFGSGTRLTVV.

The chain employs TRBV19 and TRBJ2-5, with D uncertain. The germline CDR1 and CDR2 sequences are LNHDA and SQIVND (reference sequence). The CDR3 covers 13 residues. The ends were cut back, 6 bases at V and 5 bases at J, with 13 bases in the middle. This CDR3 reads CASSSTKVETQYF. The CDR3 DNA is TGTGCCAGTAGCTCAACAAAAGTGGAGACCCAGTACTTC. Variable domain in full (rest from reference TRBV19 and TRBJ2-5): DGGITQSPKYLFRKEGQNVTLSCEQNLNHDAMYWYRQDPGQGLRLIYYSQIVNDFQKGDIAEGYSVSREKKESFPLTVTSAQKNPTAFYLCASSSTKVETQYFGPGTRLLVL.

This clone was observed a few times. The V call is TRBV29-1, the J call TRBJ2-5; D perhaps matches TRBD1 (6 bases). This CDR3 is 17 amino acids long. Germline CDR1 and CDR2: SQVTM and ANQGSEA. V lost 7 bases and J 2 bases, leaving 26 bases between the germline ends. The CDR3 protein is CSGRQGLGQFLQETQYF. In DNA, the CDR3 is TGCAGCGGGAGACAAGGATTAGGACAGTTCCTTCAAGAGACCCAGTACTTC. Using reference TRBV29-1 and TRBJ2-5 for the parts outside the CDR3, the full variable domain is SAVISQKPSRDICQRGTSLTIQCQVDSQVTMMFWYRQQPGQSLTLIATANQGSEATYESGFVIDKFPISRPNLTFSTLTVSNMSPEDSSIYLCSGRQGLGQFLQETQYFGPGTRLLVL.